One TCR beta chain is described in this entry. No antigen is known for it. Sequencing was performed with immunoSEQ multiplex PCR; in TCRdb, only in-frame clones are kept and a portion is missing. The data show about 1 million clones, around 74% seen once. The data stem from a study of shared clonotypes between healthy human individuals. Broader study findings: Generally, naive subsets came out with larger estimated richness than memory subsets.

The V gene end was trimmed by 2 bases and the J gene end by 4 bases; junction bases not matched to a gene: 6. CDR3 length equals 15 residues. From germline, CDR1 is SGHVS and CDR2 FNYEAQ. Donors had no recently reported acute infections or vaccinations and were HIV-negative. Sequencing was performed on memory CD4+ T cells sorted from blood. This sample's subset: CD45RA-negative fraction. The rearrangement joins TRBV7-6 to TRBJ2-3; TRBD2 aligns across 7 bases. This clonotype was obtained from a man aged 18 to 30 in good health. CDR3 bases: TGTGCCAGCAGCTTATTGGGAGGGCCCGCAGATACGCAGTATTTT. It translates to CASSLLGGPADTQYF.